Sequencing of this T cell receptor beta chain was carried out in a study of blood T cell repertoires in COVID-19. Self-reported history from a screening survey and questionnaire set each donor's cohort. V shed 4 bases and J 4 bases; nucleotides not matched to a gene: 1. CDR3 length: 15 residues. CDR1 MNHEY and CDR2 SMNVEV come from the germline V gene (reference sequence). TCRdb's table, derived via immunoSEQ multiplex PCR, lists solely in-frame clones and lacks some. The data hold about 430,000 clones, with 70% to 90% observed a single time. This clone was counted only a few times. This chain joins TRBV27 and TRBJ2-1; 13 nucleotides match TRBD2. The TCR was taken from a woman in her 30s with acute COVID-19. Sequencing input: PBMCs or T cells enriched from blood (not recorded which). CDR3 protein: CASSSLAGGYNEQFF. The DNA of the CDR3 is TGTGCCAGCAGTTCACTAGCGGGGGGGTACAATGAGCAGTTCTTC.